This T cell receptor beta chain was recovered during a study of T cells in Graves' hyperthyroidism and ophthalmopathy. Findings of the study overall: Blood also carried most thyroid clonotypes expanded above 0.001. Stable hyperthyroidism and ophthalmopathy were separated using 13 V-J signatures.

This clonotype has just a few counts. Its antigen remains unknown. This CDR3 contains 14 residues. Germline CDR1 reads SGHRS; CDR2 reads YFSETQ. With 6 bases removed from V and 4 bases from J, the gap between germline ends came to 16 bases. RNA transcripts yielded amplified TCR beta CDR3 regions. RT-PCR in the first round (using the HTBI primer set) targeted the TCR CDR3. From the multiplex PCR reads, TCRdb called clonotypes with MiXCR, one entry per CDR3 protein. The repertoire holds under 350,000 distinct CDR3 sequences, with over 15% as singletons. The chain links TRBV5-1 to TRBJ1-2; maybe TRBD1 (5 bases). The sequence derives from a woman in her forties or fifties with Graves' hyperthyroidism. Sequencing used blood. As DNA, the CDR3 is TGCGCCAGCACGCCTGAAGGACAAAGCTATGGCTACACCTTC. Translated, it gives CASTPEGQSYGYTF.